The TCR beta chain described here comes from a study of OX40 agonist ivuxolimab in advanced cancers. On the study more broadly: Patients receiving dose escalation had hepatocellular carcinoma, melanoma, renal cell or head and neck cancer.

The ends lost 3 bases at V and 5 bases at J; junction bases unmatched: 5. The CDR3 sequence is 14 residues long. Germline values: CDR1 SGHDT, CDR2 YYEEEE. Whole-study findings and limits: Compared with CD4+, CD8+ T cells on average had more expanded clones. At 0.1 to 3.0 mg/kg, clonal expansion of CD4+ and CD8+ blood T cells had occurred by week 6. Not determined was the antigen specificity of the expanded peripheral T cells.

This clone was seen only a few times. As yet, its antigen is unknown. Here immunoSEQ multiplex PCR was the method, and the copy in TCRdb shows in-frame clones only, minus some. This sample yields about 76,000 clones, of which 85% to 90% are seen a single time; roughly 0.98% belongs to the top ten. The J gene is TRBJ2-1, the V gene TRBV5-6; 7 bases are shared with TRBD1. The starting material was CD4+ or CD8+ T cells sorted from blood, obtained in a trial of the OX40 agonist ivuxolimab. This receptor was identified in an adult with an advanced solid tumor such as melanoma, head and neck, liver or kidney cancer. Here the CDR3 reads CASSSRTGNNEQFF. The DNA of the CDR3 is TGTGCCAGCAGCTCACGGACAGGCAACAATGAGCAGTTCTTC.